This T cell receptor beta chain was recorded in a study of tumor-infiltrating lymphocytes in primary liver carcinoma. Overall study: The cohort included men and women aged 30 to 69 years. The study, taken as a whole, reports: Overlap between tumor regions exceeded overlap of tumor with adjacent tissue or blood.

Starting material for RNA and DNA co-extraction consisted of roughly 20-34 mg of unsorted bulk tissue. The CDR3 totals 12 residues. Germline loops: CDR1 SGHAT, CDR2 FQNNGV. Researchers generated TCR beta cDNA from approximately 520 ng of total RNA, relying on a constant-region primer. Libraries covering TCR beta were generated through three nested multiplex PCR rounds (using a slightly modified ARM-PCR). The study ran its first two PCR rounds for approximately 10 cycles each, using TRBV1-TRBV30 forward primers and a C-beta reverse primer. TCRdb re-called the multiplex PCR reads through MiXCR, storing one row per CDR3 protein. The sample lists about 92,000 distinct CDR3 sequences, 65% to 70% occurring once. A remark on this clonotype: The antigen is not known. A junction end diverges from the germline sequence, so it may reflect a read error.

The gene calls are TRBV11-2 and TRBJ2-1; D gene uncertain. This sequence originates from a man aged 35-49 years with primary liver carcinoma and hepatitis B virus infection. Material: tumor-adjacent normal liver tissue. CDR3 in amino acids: CSTSPIGNEQFF. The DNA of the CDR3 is TGTAGCACATCGCCGATAGGGAATGAGCAGTTCTTT. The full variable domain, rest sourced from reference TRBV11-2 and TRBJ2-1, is EAGVAQSPRYKIIEKRQSVAFWCNPISGHATLYWYQQILGQGPKLLIQFQNNGVVDDSQLPKDRFSAERLKGVDSTLKIQPAKLEDSAVYLCSTSPIGNEQFFGPGTRLTVL.